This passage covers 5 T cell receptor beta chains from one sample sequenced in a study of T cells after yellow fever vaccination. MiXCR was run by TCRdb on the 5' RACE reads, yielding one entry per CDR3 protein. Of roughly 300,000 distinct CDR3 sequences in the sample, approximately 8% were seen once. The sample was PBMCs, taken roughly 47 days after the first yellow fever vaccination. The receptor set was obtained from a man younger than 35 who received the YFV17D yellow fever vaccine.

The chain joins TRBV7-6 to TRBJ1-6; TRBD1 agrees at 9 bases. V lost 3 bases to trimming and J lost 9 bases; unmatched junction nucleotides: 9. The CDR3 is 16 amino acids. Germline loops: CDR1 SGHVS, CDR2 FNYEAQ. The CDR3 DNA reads TGTGCCAGCAGCTTTCTGGGACAGGGAATGGGTTCACCCCTCCACTTT. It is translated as CASSFLGQGMGSPLHF.

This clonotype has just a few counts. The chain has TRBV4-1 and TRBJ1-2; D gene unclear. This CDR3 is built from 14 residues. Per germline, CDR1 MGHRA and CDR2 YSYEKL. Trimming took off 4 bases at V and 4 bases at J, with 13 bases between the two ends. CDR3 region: CASSRHRDVYGYTF. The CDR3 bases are TGCGCCAGCAGCCGCCACCGGGATGTCTATGGCTACACCTTC.

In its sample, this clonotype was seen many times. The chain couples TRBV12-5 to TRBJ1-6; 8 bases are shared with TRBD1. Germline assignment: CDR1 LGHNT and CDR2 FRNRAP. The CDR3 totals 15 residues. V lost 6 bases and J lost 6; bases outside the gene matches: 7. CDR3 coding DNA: TGTGCTAGTGGCCGCCGGGACAGGTCTAATTCACCCCTCCACTTT. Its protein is CASGRRDRSNSPLHF.

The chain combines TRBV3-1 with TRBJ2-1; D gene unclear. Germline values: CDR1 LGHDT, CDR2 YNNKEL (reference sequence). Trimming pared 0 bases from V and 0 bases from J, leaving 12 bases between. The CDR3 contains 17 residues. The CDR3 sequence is CASSQDPRRSSYNEQFF. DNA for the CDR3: TGTGCCAGCAGCCAAGACCCTAGAAGGAGCTCCTACAATGAGCAGTTCTTC.

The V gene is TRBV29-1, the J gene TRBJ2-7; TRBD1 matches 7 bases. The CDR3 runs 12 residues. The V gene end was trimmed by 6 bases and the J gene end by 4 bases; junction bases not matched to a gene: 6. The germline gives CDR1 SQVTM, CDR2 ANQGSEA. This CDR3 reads CSVGQERYEQYF. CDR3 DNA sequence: TGCAGCGTCGGACAGGAAAGATACGAGCAGTACTTC.